The entry below describes one T cell receptor (beta chain). This receptor's antigen is unknown. No base quality information exists; no much larger clone differs at one position. The data stem from a study of OX40 agonist ivuxolimab in advanced cancers. Regarding the research as a whole: Ivuxolimab was an agonistic, fully human IgG2 monoclonal antibody directed against OX40 (CD134), a costimulatory receptor. In the dose-escalation cohort, roughly four fifths of patients were male, and the mean age was about 55 years, with a range of about 20 to 79. Three dose-escalation patients achieved partial responses, one with hepatocellular carcinoma and two with cutaneous melanoma. Intravenous ivuxolimab was administered to patients every 2 weeks at six dose levels: 0.01, 0.1, 0.3, 1.5, 3 and 10 mg/kg. Patients were allowed to have had prior anti-PD-1, anti-PD-L1 or anti-CTLA-4 therapy, and 40% of the dose-escalation patients had previously received checkpoint inhibitors. Among the 52 dose-escalation patients, around 19 had hepatocellular carcinoma, roughly 15 melanoma, 9 renal cell carcinoma and 9 head and neck cancer. The purpose of peripheral TCRbeta sequencing was to test whether ivuxolimab changed TCR sequence diversity and led to clonal T-cell expansion. The paper covers the monotherapy dose-escalation part of the phase I ivuxolimab trial, which included N ≈ 57 patients.

To sequence the TCRbeta CDR3 region, genomic DNA was isolated from the sorted cells. The immunoSEQ Assay was used for sequencing of TCRbeta CDR3 regions. TCRdb took this table from immuneACCESS and kept in-frame rearrangements with V and J called. Such tables lack part of the clones; where checked against another copy, unresolved V genes explain under half of the gap, and the rest is unexplained. In this sample the table shows fewer than 45,000 clones, approximately 90% of which occur a single time. The biggest ten clones account for about 13% of the sample. The trial excluded patients who had a history of autoimmune disease or were on systemic immunosuppression. In every dose cohort, peripheral blood was drawn for TCR sequencing at baseline, cycle 4 day 1, and cycle 7 day 1. Samples came from an open-label, multicenter, first-in-human phase I dose-escalation trial of ivuxolimab. The trial enrolled adults with locally advanced or metastatic head and neck squamous cell, hepatocellular, melanoma or renal cell carcinoma. Before TCR sequencing, CD4+ and CD8+ T cells were separately sorted from peripheral blood.

General conclusions and limits of the study: Low levels of normalized T-cell clonal expansion were also shown by some nonresponding patients. After ivuxolimab, expanded clones were on average more numerous among CD8+ T cells than among CD4+ T cells. The antigen specificity of the peripheral T cells that underwent clonal expansion was not determined. In the 0.1-3.0 mg/kg groups, partial responders had among the lowest normalized peripheral clonal expansion, particularly in CD8+ T cells. At doses of 0.1 to 3.0 mg/kg, clonal expansion of both CD4+ and CD8+ T cells in blood was seen between baseline and week 6.

Between the V and J ends, shortened by 0 bases and 4 bases respectively, the junction contains 7 bases. The CDR3, from cysteine to phenylalanine, totals 14 residues. CDR3 DNA only is kept here, 42 bases in frame from base 1. CDR1 is given as KGHSH and CDR2 as LQKENI, both from the germline V gene. The origin of this receptor is an adult with an advanced solid tumor such as melanoma, head and neck, liver or kidney cancer. The chain is encoded by TRBV18 joined to TRBJ1-3, with the D gene not clear enough to name. The material sequenced was CD4+ or CD8+ T cells sorted from blood, taken in a trial of the OX40 agonist ivuxolimab. The nucleotide sequence is TGTGCCAGCTCACCACCCCCGATAGGAAACACCATATATTTT. Translated, it gives CASSPPPIGNTIYF.